The clone carrying this T cell receptor (beta chain) appeared many times. The antigen remains unidentified. The data belong to a study of response to subunit inactivated influenza vaccine. Study conclusions and caveats: A suggestion made by the authors is that each seasonal influenza vaccination recruits few new T cells.

One entry per CDR3 protein, called by TCRdb with MiXCR from the RT-PCR reads. The data hold over 450,000 distinct CDR3 sequences, with 13% observed a single time. This CDR3 is 15 amino acids long. Between the trimmed V and J ends, which lost 3 bases and 1 base, there was a span of 9 bases. The V and J genes are TRBV12-3 or TRBV12-4 and TRBJ2-2; possibly TRBD2 for D (6 bases). The sequence derives from a man in his fifties or sixties who received an inactivated influenza vaccine. Sequences were derived from PBMCs from blood, sampled 40 to 50 days after vaccination. Here the CDR3 DNA reads TGTGCCAGCAGTTTCGCGGGATTGAACACCGGGGAGCTGTTTTTT. Translated, it gives CASSFAGLNTGELFF.